This T cell receptor beta chain was identified in a study of vaccination effects on CD4 cells after COVID-19 (dated by TCRdb to the early 2020s). Context from the whole study: Each participant got two doses of an mRNA SARS-CoV-2 vaccine, either BNT162b2 or mRNA-1273. The study compared SARS-CoV-2 spike-specific CD4+ TCR repertoires before and after mRNA vaccination in COVID-19 convalescent patients and infection-naive vaccine recipients. The full study included around ten COVID-19 convalescent patients and a handful of SARS-CoV-2-naive healthy vaccine recipients. Cultures from other donors in the study were sequenced with the Oncomine TCR Beta short-read assay on an Illumina iSeq 100.

Beyond this particular receptor, the publication reports: Limitations of the study were the small number of convalescent patients and the absence of early post-infection timepoints. In healthy vaccine recipients, vaccine-induced clones were almost all SARS-CoV-2 mono-reactive, with only 1 of 255 being cross-reactive with common cold coronaviruses. At late post-vaccination timepoints, both infection-induced and vaccine-induced clones showed marked clonal contraction, consistent with waning T cell responses.

Libraries were built with the immunoSEQ multiplex PCR assay. DNA from the cultured and isolated CD4+ T cells underwent TCR beta CDR3 sequencing. In the authors' own workflow: Non-productive TCR sequences were removed and reads were trimmed to the CDR3 region, keeping CDR3s of at least 7 amino acids. Antigen-specific clonotypes were identified with the MANAFEST web app by comparing expansion in peptide wells against reference cultures. To count as positive, a clone had to show expansion at FDR<0.05 compared with the reference and with all other wells, an odds ratio above 5, and a frequency above 0.1% in two replicate wells. A clonotype was called cross-reactive if it was significantly expanded both in SARS-CoV-2 spike wells and in at least one common cold coronavirus spike condition. Using the stringdist R package, CDR3 similarity was measured by Levenshtein distance, and unrooted trees were constructed with ape in R 3.6.1. This immuneACCESS table, as held by TCRdb, lists in-frame sequences with V and J called but not all clones. Of the missing ones, under half trace to an unresolved V gene in checked studies; the others have no known cause. The D gene and trimming were derived from the DNA, and the V and J assignments and clone size from that table. The table for this sample lists roughly 30,000 clones; more than 70% of them were counted only once. About 32% of the sample comes from the top ten.

The CDR3 covers 12 residues, taking in both the cysteine and the phenylalanine. CDR3 DNA is the only sequence kept; it has 36 bases, read in frame from the first base. V and J lose 4 bases and 14 bases, and a span of 14 bases separates them. The germline V gene (reference sequence) sets CDR1 to LGHDT and CDR2 to YNNKEL. In the ViraFEST assay, PBMC were stimulated with viral peptide pools, and TCR sequencing was then used to find antigen-specific CD4+ T cell clonotypes based on their expansion. After more than 9 days of culture, CD4+ T cells were isolated with the EasySep CD4+ T cell isolation kit. The absence of prior SARS-CoV-2 infection in healthy vaccine recipients was confirmed by negative nucleocapsid antibodies before and after vaccination. Each well held roughly 2.2 million PBMC cultured in IMDM containing around 5.1% human AB serum, about 10 IU/ml IL-2 and gentamicin, along with roughly 10 ug/ml peptides. On days 3 and 7, half of the culture medium was replaced with fresh IL-2-containing medium. Unless otherwise noted, each peptide stimulation condition was cultured in triplicate wells. PBMC were separated from whole blood using Ficoll-Paque Plus gradient centrifugation and were then either cryopreserved at -140C or used fresh. Overlapping peptide pools spanned the spike proteins of SARS-CoV-2 and the common cold coronaviruses HCoV-NL63, HCoV-OC43 and HCoV-229E. The QIAamp micro DNA kit was used to extract genomic DNA from the cultured CD4+ T cells.

This clone appeared a few times. Its antigen remains undetermined. Base qualities were left out, and no much larger clone turns up one base away. Rearrangement joined TRBV3-1 (or the pseudogene TRBV3-2) to TRBJ2-2; a confident D gene designation cannot be given. This clonotype was sampled from a human donor who received a COVID-19 vaccine. This sample comprised CD4+ T cells from PBMCs cultured with SARS-CoV-2 spike peptides, obtained before COVID-19 vaccination. Interpreted using the paper, the cell subset or site label stands for: SARS-CoV-2 spike overlapping peptide pool stimulation. The DNA sequence is TGTGCCAGCAGCCCGCGCCGGTGGAAACTGTTTTTT. It codes for CASSPRRWKLFF.